What follows describes a single T cell receptor beta chain. Its antigen is not identified. Quantitative barcoded 5'-RACE was used to prepare TCR beta libraries. TCRdb fed the 5' RACE reads into MiXCR, producing one record per CDR3 protein. The data contain roughly 150,000 distinct CDR3 sequences, around a third of them singletons. The sample belongs to a study of CD8 T cells in ankylosing spondylitis. This CDR3 comprises 14 residues. V gave up 2 bases and J gave up 12 bases, with 17 bases separating them. CDR1 is SEHNR, CDR2 FQNEAQ, per germline (reference sequence). Study observations and caveats: There were earlier reports of some motif variants in reactive arthritis synovial fluid and blood. What seemed typical of ankylosing spondylitis blood was a TCR beta motif built from several highly homologous variants.

The chain uses TRBV7-9 and TRBJ2-1; a possible D gene is TRBD2 (7 bases). Sequences were obtained from synovial fluid, either unsorted or a sorted T cell fraction (not recorded which). The TCR comes from a male donor with ankylosing spondylitis. CDR3 nucleotide sequence: TGTGCCAGCAGCTTAAACGGGGGGCCGGGGTGGCAGTTCTTC. It is translated as CASSLNGGPGWQFF.